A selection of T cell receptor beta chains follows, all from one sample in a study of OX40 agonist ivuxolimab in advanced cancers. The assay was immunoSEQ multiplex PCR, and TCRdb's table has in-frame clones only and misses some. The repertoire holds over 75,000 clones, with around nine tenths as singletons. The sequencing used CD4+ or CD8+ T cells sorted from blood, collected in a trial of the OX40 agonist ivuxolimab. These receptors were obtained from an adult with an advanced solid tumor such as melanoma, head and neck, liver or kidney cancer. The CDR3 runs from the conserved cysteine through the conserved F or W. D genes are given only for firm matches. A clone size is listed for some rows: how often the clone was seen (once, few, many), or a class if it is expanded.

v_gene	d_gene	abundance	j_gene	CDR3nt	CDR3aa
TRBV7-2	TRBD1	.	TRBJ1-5	TGTGCCAGCAGCTTGGACAGGAGCAATCAGCCCCAGCATTTT	CASSLDRSNQPQHF
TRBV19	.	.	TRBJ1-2	TGTGCCAGTAGTATCTCGGGGGTTTCTAACTATGGCTACACCTTC	CASSISGVSNYGYTF
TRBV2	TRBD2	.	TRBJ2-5	TGTGCCAGCAGTGACGGACTAGCGGGGGGGCCCAGGGAGACCCAGTACTTC	CASSDGLAGGPRETQYF
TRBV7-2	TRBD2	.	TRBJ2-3	TGTGCCAGCAGCCCGAACGGGGGGGTCGGGGATACGCAGTATTTT	CASSPNGGVGDTQYF
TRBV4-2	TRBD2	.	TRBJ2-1	TGTGCCAGCAGCCAAGTAGGGCTAGCGGGGGGTGATGAGCAGTTCTTC	CASSQVGLAGGDEQFF
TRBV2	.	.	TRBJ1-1	TGTGCCAGCAGGGCAGAGATTATGAACACTGAAGCTTTCTTT	CASRAEIMNTEAFF
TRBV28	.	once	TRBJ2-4	TGTGCCAGCAGTGTGACAGGGGAGGGAAACATTCAGTACTTC	CASSVTGEGNIQYF
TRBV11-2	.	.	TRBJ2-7	TGTGCCAGCAGTCTAAGACGGACCTACGAGCAGTACTTC	CASSLRRTYEQYF
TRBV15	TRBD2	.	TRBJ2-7	TGTGCCACCAGCAGGGCACTAGCGTACGAGCAGTACTTC	CATSRALAYEQYF
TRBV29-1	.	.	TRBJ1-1	TGCAGCGTTGCCGCCCCTAACACTGAAGCTTTCTTT	CSVAAPNTEAFF
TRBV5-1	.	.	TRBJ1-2	TGCGCCAGCAAAAAATCCCAGGAAATCTATGGCTACACCTTC	CASKKSQEIYGYTF
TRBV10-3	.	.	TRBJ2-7	TGTGCCATCAGTGAGGGTACCGTCGGCGAGCAGTACTTC	CAISEGTVGEQYF
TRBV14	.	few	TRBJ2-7	TGTGCCAGCAGCCAAGGGAAAAGGGTGGAAGAGCAGTACTTC	CASSQGKRVEEQYF
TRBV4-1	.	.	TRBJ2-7	TGCGCCAGCAGCCAAAGATGGGGCGCTCAAGCTGCCTACGAGCAGTACTTC	CASSQRWGAQAAYEQYF
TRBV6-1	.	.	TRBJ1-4	TGTGCCAGCATGAAGACCGGGGAAAAACTGTTTTTT	CASMKTGEKLFF
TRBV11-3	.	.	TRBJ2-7	TGTGCCAGCAGCACACCAGGGGGGATAGAGCAGTACTTC	CASSTPGGIEQYF
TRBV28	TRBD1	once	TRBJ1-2	TGTGCCAGCAGTTCACCTTCCCTAGACAGGGCCTATGGCTACACCTTC	CASSSPSLDRAYGYTF
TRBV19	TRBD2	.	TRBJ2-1	TGTGCCAGTAGTATGAGACTAGCGGGAGGGCCTAGCTCCTACAATGAGCAGTTCTTC	CASSMRLAGGPSSYNEQFF
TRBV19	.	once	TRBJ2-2	TGTGCCACCCGCGGGACAGAAGAGACCGGGGAGCTGTTTTTT	CATRGTEETGELFF
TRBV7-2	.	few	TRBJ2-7	TGTGCCAGCAGCCCCGGTGGCATACTTCCCTACGAGCAGTACTTC	CASSPGGILPYEQYF
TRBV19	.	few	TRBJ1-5	TGTGCCAGTAGTACCGTTACAGGGACGACGGAGCCCCAGCATTTT	CASSTVTGTTEPQHF
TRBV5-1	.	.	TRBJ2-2	TGCGCCAGCAGCTCTGGGGACACGAACACCGGGGAGCTGTTTTTT	CASSSGDTNTGELFF